This TCR beta chain emerged from a study of blood T cell repertoires in COVID-19. The wider study: Specimens from acute and convalescent COVID-19 originated in the United States, Italy and Spain. Sample material is recorded as cDNA or gDNA derived from T cells, B-cell-depleted T cells, or PBMCs.

The V and J ends lost 3 bases and 5 bases respectively, with 14 bases between them. CDR1 SGDLS and CDR2 YYNGEE come from the germline V gene. There are 14 residues in the CDR3. Generated by immunoSEQ multiplex PCR, the TCRdb table keeps only in-frame clones and is missing some. This sample has around 250,000 clones, with around 90% found just once. Individuals aged about 18 to 89 years were recruited from roughly 22 US areas. Cohorts were based on clinical histories the participants reported. This receptor was taken from a human donor in a cohort exposed to, infected with or recovered from COVID-19 (not recorded which). The donor label of this sample is uncertain. The material sequenced was PBMCs or T cells enriched from blood (not recorded which). The rearrangement links TRBV9 to TRBJ1-1; D may be TRBD1 (5 bases). The CDR3 bases are TGTGCCAGCAGCGCCAAAGGGGCTGGGACTGAAGCTTTCTTT. Protein product: CASSAKGAGTEAFF. The variable domain in full, completed from reference TRBV9 and TRBJ1-1, reads DSGVTQTPKHLITATGQRVTLRCSPRSGDLSVYWYQQSLDQGLQFLIQYYNGEERAKGNILERFSAQQFPDLHSELNLSSLELGDSALYFCASSAKGAGTEAFFGQGTRLTVV.